This T cell receptor (beta chain) was profiled in a study of blood T cell repertoires in COVID-19. This clone showed up just a few times. Sequencing was performed with immunoSEQ multiplex PCR; in TCRdb, only in-frame clones are kept and a portion is missing. This sample carries about 140,000 clones, around 89% of them seen once, and the ten largest clones take 2.5% to 3%. Sequencing was performed on peripheral blood. This TCR was sampled from a man aged 60-69 years with active or convalescent COVID-19.

CDR3 amino acids: CASSKREGSYNEQFF. CDR3 nucleotide sequence: TGTGCCAGCAGTAAGCGGGAGGGCTCCTACAATGAGCAGTTCTTC. The V gene is TRBV2, the J gene TRBJ2-1; 10 positions match TRBD2. The V segment lost 5 bases and the J segment 0 bases; nucleotides outside the gene matches: 1. From germline, CDR1 is SNHLY and CDR2 FYNNEI. The CDR3 length is 15 residues.